A selection of T cell receptor beta chains follows, all from one sample in a study of T cells in Graves' hyperthyroidism and ophthalmopathy. Each CDR3 protein is one row after TCRdb ran MiXCR on the multiplex PCR reads. The sample lists around 520,000 distinct CDR3 sequences, 12% to 15% occurring once. Input material: blood. Source of these receptors: a woman aged 40 to 50 with Graves' hyperthyroidism. Both conserved end residues are part of each CDR3. The D gene is left open where the match is weak. Rows may omit the clone size; those that give it use once, few, many or a size class.

D,size,V,J,CDR3,DNA
NA,NA,TRBV6-2/TRBV6-3,TRBJ2-4,CASNGAGSAKNIQYF,TGTGCCAGCAATGGGGCGGGGTCGGCCAAAAACATTCAGTACTTC
TRBD1,NA,TRBV20-1,TRBJ2-5,CSASRDRGQETQYF,TGCAGTGCTAGTCGTGACAGGGGACAAGAGACCCAGTACTTC
NA,many,TRBV3-1,TRBJ2-7,CASSRGTGNYYEQYF,TGTGCCAGCAGCCGAGGCACAGGGAATTATTACGAGCAGTACTTC
NA,NA,TRBV5-1,TRBJ1-6,CASSPFWDKGNSPLHF,TGCGCCAGCAGCCCCTTCTGGGACAAGGGTAATTCACCCCTCCACTTT
NA,many,TRBV28,TRBJ2-7,CASSNSEISYEQYF,TGTGCCAGCAGTAACTCAGAAATATCCTACGAGCAGTACTTC
NA,NA,TRBV6-1,TRBJ2-1,CASSERARDGQFF,TGTGCCAGCAGTGAGAGGGCTAGAGACGGGCAGTTCTTC
NA,few,TRBV10-3,TRBJ2-2,CAINQGTGELFF,TGTGCCATCAACCAGGGCACCGGGGAGCTGTTTTTT
TRBD2,few,TRBV19,TRBJ2-1,CASSTLAGGYYNEQFF,TGTGCCAGTAGTACCTTAGCGGGAGGATACTACAATGAGCAGTTCTTC
TRBD1,NA,TRBV25-1,TRBJ2-3,CASSEPLTGAGTDTQYF,TGTGCCAGCAGTGAACCCCTGACAGGGGCGGGGACAGATACGCAGTATTTT
NA,NA,TRBV30,TRBJ2-7,CAWSVPRLTTVSYEQYF,TGTGCCTGGAGTGTACCCCGACTAACCACTGTTTCCTACGAGCAGTACTTC
NA,many,TRBV15,TRBJ1-1,CATSRGRGTTEAFF,TGTGCCACCAGCAGAGGAAGGGGGACCACTGAAGCTTTCTTT
TRBD2,NA,TRBV4-1,TRBJ2-2,CASSQHLAGAAGELFF,TGCGCCAGCAGCCAACACCTAGCGGGAGCGGCCGGGGAGCTGTTTTTT
NA,many,TRBV29-1,TRBJ2-6,CSVDKSSGANVLTF,TGCAGCGTTGACAAGAGCTCTGGGGCCAACGTCCTGACTTTC
NA,NA,TRBV5-1,TRBJ2-7,CASSHPPDAYEQYF,TGCGCCAGCAGCCATCCGCCGGATGCCTACGAGCAGTACTTC
TRBD1,NA,TRBV24-1,TRBJ2-3,CATAVGQGGTDTQYF,TGTGCCACAGCGGTCGGACAGGGTGGGACAGATACGCAGTATTTT
TRBD2,NA,TRBV5-1,TRBJ2-3,CASSPGRSGTATDTQYF,TGCGCCAGCAGCCCGGGTCGAAGCGGGACCGCCACAGATACGCAGTATTTT
NA,NA,TRBV24-1,TRBJ1-5,CATSDYPNQPQHF,TGTGCCACCAGTGATTATCCCAATCAGCCCCAGCATTTT
NA,few,TRBV28,TRBJ1-3,CASSPPGSLSGNTIYF,TGTGCCAGCAGTCCCCCAGGGTCCCTCTCTGGAAACACCATATATTTT
TRBD2,few,TRBV19,TRBJ2-1,CASSIGAGDPFNEQFF,TGTGCCAGTAGTATAGGTGCGGGGGACCCTTTCAATGAGCAGTTCTTC
NA,many,TRBV6-1,TRBJ1-1,CASREPGRGMNTEAFF,TGTGCCAGCAGAGAACCGGGACGCGGCATGAACACTGAAGCTTTCTTT
NA,many,TRBV6-2/TRBV6-3,TRBJ2-2,CASSYRLNTGELFF,TGTGCCAGCAGTTACCGTCTAAACACCGGGGAGCTGTTTTTT
TRBD1,few,TRBV29-1,TRBJ1-1,CSVQLGTENTEAFF,TGCAGCGTCCAACTAGGGACAGAGAACACTGAAGCTTTCTTT
TRBD2,many,TRBV6-5,TRBJ2-7,CASSSDRTSGSSYEQYF,TGTGCCAGCAGCTCCGATAGGACTAGCGGGAGCTCCTACGAGCAGTACTTC
NA,many,TRBV28,TRBJ2-1,CASSLTDPIEQFF,TGTGCCAGCAGTCTAACAGACCCCATTGAGCAGTTCTTC
TRBD1,many,TRBV28,TRBJ2-5,CASRGQARETQYF,TGTGCCAGCAGGGGACAGGCTAGGGAGACCCAGTACTTC
NA,many,TRBV13,TRBJ1-1,CASSLGRGARTEAFF,TGTGCCAGCAGCTTAGGCCGGGGGGCTCGGACTGAAGCTTTCTTT
TRBD1,many,TRBV28,TRBJ2-1,CASSGPGTAYNEQFF,TGTGCCAGCAGTGGCCCCGGGACAGCATACAATGAGCAGTTCTTC
TRBD2,many,TRBV12-3/TRBV12-4,TRBJ2-1,CASSLIPGGRSGHEQFF,TGTGCCAGCAGTTTAATCCCCGGCGGGAGGAGTGGCCATGAGCAGTTCTTC
TRBD2,many,TRBV28,TRBJ2-1,CASRGTSGSNEQFF,TGTGCCAGCAGAGGGACTAGCGGGTCTAATGAGCAGTTCTTC
TRBD2,few,TRBV28,TRBJ2-5,CASSLSSGIGKTQYF,TGTGCCAGCAGTTTATCTAGCGGGATTGGTAAGACCCAGTACTTC
TRBD2,NA,TRBV2,TRBJ2-3,CASSFRLAGGPWEEDTQYF,TGTGCCAGCAGTTTTAGACTAGCGGGAGGGCCATGGGAGGAAGATACGCAGTATTTT
NA,many,TRBV5-1,TRBJ1-2,CASSWDGDYGYTF,TGCGCCAGCAGCTGGGACGGCGACTATGGCTACACCTTC
TRBD1,few,TRBV2,TRBJ1-1,CASSESGTGAQNTEAFF,TGTGCCAGCAGTGAATCCGGGACAGGGGCCCAGAACACTGAAGCTTTCTTT
TRBD2,many,TRBV20-1,TRBJ2-7,CSASLGLAGSPYEQYF,TGCAGTGCCTCCCTCGGACTAGCGGGCTCCCCCTACGAGCAGTACTTC
TRBD1,many,TRBV11-1,TRBJ2-7,CASSVGTDYEQYF,TGTGCCAGCAGCGTCGGGACAGACTACGAGCAGTACTTC
NA,NA,TRBV4-1,TRBJ2-7,CASSQDRGGPYEQYF,TGCGCCAGCAGCCAAGATAGGGGCGGACCCTACGAGCAGTACTTC
NA,many,TRBV7-2,TRBJ1-3,CASSLERDVSGNTIYF,TGTGCCAGCAGCTTAGAGCGGGATGTCTCTGGAAACACCATATATTTT
TRBD2,NA,TRBV3-1,TRBJ2-7,CASSHLSPTSGSGEQYF,TGTGCCAGCAGCCACCTCTCCCCAACTAGCGGGAGTGGCGAGCAGTACTTC
TRBD1,many,TRBV6-1,TRBJ1-2,CASRDRGDYGYTF,TGTGCCAGCAGGGACAGGGGCGACTATGGCTACACCTTC
TRBD2,many,TRBV3-1,TRBJ2-3,CASSHTSGGTQYF,TGTGCCAGCAGCCATACTAGCGGGGGTACGCAGTATTTT
NA,few,TRBV5-4,TRBJ2-6,CASSFWIANGANVLTF,TGTGCCAGCAGCTTTTGGATCGCTAACGGGGCCAACGTCCTGACTTTC
NA,NA,TRBV6-4,TRBJ2-1,CASSDTEDSPYNEQFF,TGTGCCAGCAGTGACACCGAGGACTCTCCCTACAATGAGCAGTTCTTC
NA,few,TRBV13,TRBJ2-6,CASSDRSGANVLTF,TGTGCCAGCAGTGACCGCTCTGGGGCCAACGTCCTGACTTTC